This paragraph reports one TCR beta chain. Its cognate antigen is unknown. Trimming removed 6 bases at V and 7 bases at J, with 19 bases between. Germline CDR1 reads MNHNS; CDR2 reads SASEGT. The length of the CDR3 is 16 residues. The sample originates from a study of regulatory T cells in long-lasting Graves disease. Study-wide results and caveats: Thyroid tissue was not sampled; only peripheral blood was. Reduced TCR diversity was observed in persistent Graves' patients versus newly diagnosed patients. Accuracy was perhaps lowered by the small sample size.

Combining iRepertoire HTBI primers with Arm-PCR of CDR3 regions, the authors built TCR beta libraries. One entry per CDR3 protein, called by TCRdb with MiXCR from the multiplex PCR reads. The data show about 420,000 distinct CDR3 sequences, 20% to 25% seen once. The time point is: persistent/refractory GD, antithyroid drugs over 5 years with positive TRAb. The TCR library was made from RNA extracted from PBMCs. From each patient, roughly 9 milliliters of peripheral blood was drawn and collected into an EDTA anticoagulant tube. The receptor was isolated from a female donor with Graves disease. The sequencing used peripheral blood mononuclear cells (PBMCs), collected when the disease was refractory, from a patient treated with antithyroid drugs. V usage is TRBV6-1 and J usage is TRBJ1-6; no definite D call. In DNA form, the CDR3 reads TGTGCCAGCAGCTCCTCCCGGGGTGTTAAGAATTCACCCCTCCACTTT. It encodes CASSSSRGVKNSPLHF.